This entry lists 23 T cell receptor beta chains sequenced from one sample in a study of blood T cells in healthy people across ages. Then a second PCR, running roughly 7 to 11 cycles, was carried out with a sample-barcoded 5' primer and a J-beta primer mix. MiXCR was run by TCRdb on the 5' RACE reads, yielding one entry per CDR3 protein. Among 1 million or so distinct CDR3 sequences listed, 45% were seen once. Sequencing was carried out using blood. The receptors here all came from a woman aged 55-70 years in good health.

The chain employs TRBV9 and TRBJ1-6; D gene uncertain. From germline, CDR1 is SGDLS and CDR2 YYNGEE. This CDR3 is built from 15 residues. V dropped 1 base and J dropped 8 bases, with 13 bases sitting between them. CDR3 sequence reads: CASSVRGFSDSPLHF. The DNA of the CDR3 is TGTGCCAGCAGCGTACGCGGATTCTCAGATTCACCCCTCCACTTT.

In DNA, the CDR3 is TGTGCCAGCAGCCAAGATGGGCTAGCGGTAAGGGAGCAGTACTTC. This gives the protein CASSQDGLAVREQYF. The V gene is TRBV14, the J gene TRBJ2-4; 7 bases map to TRBD2. CDR3 size: 15 residues. CDR1 is SGHDN, CDR2 FVKESK, per germline. J was trimmed by 13 bases and V by 0 bases; bases with no gene match: 12.

This clonotype was seen a few times. V and J are TRBV27 and TRBJ2-3, with 13 bases aligning to TRBD2. V was clipped by 7 bases and J by 7 bases; unmatched bases: 11. CDR1 is MNHEY and CDR2 is SMNVEV in the germline V gene (reference sequence). CDR3 size: 16 residues. CDR3 nucleotides: TGTGCCAGCACGGGTGGACTAGCGGGAGTTTGGAATACGCAGTATTTT. Its translation: CASTGGLAGVWNTQYF.

This clonotype was found a few times. The V and J genes are TRBV9 and TRBJ2-1, with D uncertain. The CDR3 is 13 residues long. CDR1 is SGDLS and CDR2 is YYNGEE in the germline V gene. The ends were cut back, 0 bases at V and 5 bases at J, with 6 bases in the middle. DNA for the CDR3: TGTGCCAGCAGCGTAGGGGAAGACAATGAGCAGTTCTTC. It codes for CASSVGEDNEQFF.

This clonotype has a single count. The rearrangement joins TRBV12-3 or TRBV12-4 to TRBJ2-1; tentatively, D is TRBD2 (6 bases). This CDR3 region has 17 residues. V was clipped by 7 bases and J by 3 bases, with 22 bases between them. This chain's CDR3 is CASTRITGTGVYNEQFF. CDR3 nucleotide sequence: TGTGCCAGCACCCGAATAACAGGAACGGGAGTCTACAATGAGCAGTTCTTC.

For the CDR3, the DNA is TGTGCCAGCAGTCTGCCTAGTATACAGCAGTTCTTC. Its translation is CASSLPSIQQFF. The genes are TRBV12-3 or TRBV12-4 and TRBJ2-1, with unresolved D. The V and J ends lost 5 bases and 11 bases respectively, with 13 bases between them. CDR3 length equals 12 residues.

The chain combines TRBV12-3 or TRBV12-4 with TRBJ1-1; D call uncertain. Trimming cost V 6 bases and J 1 base, with 15 bases left between them. The CDR3 is 15 amino acids. Here the CDR3 DNA reads TGTGCCAGCAGACCTAGGGTGGACCCGAACACTGAAGCTTTCTTT. It specifies CASRPRVDPNTEAFF.

This clonotype turned up a few times. This chain connects TRBV4-1 to TRBJ2-7; TRBD2 matches 7 bases. Matching the DNA end better, TRBJ2-5 makes the J call doubtful. CDR1 and CDR2 from the germline V gene are MGHRA and YSYEKL. This CDR3 has 15 amino acids. CDR3 loop: CASSQGGFPLETQYF. The CDR3 region has the DNA TGCGCCAGCAGCCAGGGAGGGTTTCCCTTGGAGACCCAGTACTTC.

This clonotype was detected only a few times. The gene calls are TRBV7-9 and TRBJ2-3, with D perhaps matching TRBD2 (6 bases). Trimming removed 6 bases from V and 0 bases from J, with 13 bases in between. Germline V gene sequence: CDR1 SEHNR, CDR2 FQNEAQ (reference sequence). The CDR3 is made up of 15 amino acids. In DNA form, the CDR3 reads TGTGCCAGCAGACAAGGGGCGGGGAGCACAGATACGCAGTATTTT. Protein sequence: CASRQGAGSTDTQYF.

This sequence joins TRBV6-5 and TRBJ1-2; possible D gene TRBD1, 5 bases. Trimming took off 2 bases at V and 5 bases at J, with 15 bases between the two ends. The CDR3 totals 15 residues. Per germline, CDR1 MNHEY and CDR2 SVGAGI. The CDR3 bases are TGTGCCAGCAGTTACCGGGGCAGGGACGGTTATGGCTACACCTTC. Amino acid sequence: CASSYRGRDGYGYTF.

The chain joins TRBV2 to TRBJ2-7; weak D call: TRBD2 (5 bases). The CDR3 runs 14 residues. Per the germline V gene, CDR1 is SNHLY and CDR2 is FYNNEI. V lost 6 bases to trimming and J lost 3 bases, with 15 bases between them. The CDR3 is CASSRQAGGYEQYF. DNA for the CDR3: TGTGCCAGCAGCAGACAAGCTGGAGGCTACGAGCAGTACTTC.

The rearrangement joins TRBV5-1 to TRBJ2-7; 9 bases align to TRBD2. This CDR3 comprises 14 residues. V lost 4 bases and J lost 3; bases outside the gene matches: 5. Germline CDR1 reads SGHRS; CDR2 reads YFSETQ. The CDR3 nucleotides read TGCGCCAGCAGCACTAGCGGGCTAAGCTACGAGCAGTACTTC. This translates into CASSTSGLSYEQYF.

J is TRBJ2-7 and V is TRBV18; 9 nucleotides align to TRBD1. The CDR3 has 12 amino acids. Trimming removed 11 bases from V and 3 bases from J; junction bases left unmatched: 5. In germline, CDR1 is KGHSH, CDR2 LQKENI. The CDR3 region has the DNA TGTGCCGCTGGGACAGGGAACTACGAGCAGTACTTC. This gives the protein CAAGTGNYEQYF.

The rearrangement uses TRBV24-1 and TRBJ1-5, with TRBD1 matching 9 bases. The CDR3 is made up of 16 amino acids. V trimming: 8 bases; J trimming: 6 bases; junction bases outside the gene matches: 13. Per germline, CDR1 KGHDR and CDR2 SFDVKD. The CDR3 nucleotides read TGTGCCACCATGGTGCGTGGGGACAGGGCGGGTCAGCCCCAGCATTTT. This translates into CATMVRGDRAGQPQHF.

The rearrangement joins TRBV27 to TRBJ2-1, with a possible D match to TRBD2 (6 bases). The CDR3 is 12 amino acids. Trimming removed 6 bases from V and 7 bases from J, with 10 bases in between. The germline V gene has CDR1 MNHEY and CDR2 SMNVEV (reference sequence). CDR3 loop: CASRTRPNEQFF. CDR3 DNA: TGTGCCAGCAGGACTAGGCCTAATGAGCAGTTCTTC.

The chain has TRBV5-6 and TRBJ2-3, with 7 bases that match TRBD2. This CDR3 contains 14 residues. Trimming took 1 base from V and 6 from J; bases not matched to a gene: 5. Germline V gene sequence: CDR1 SGHDT, CDR2 YYEEEE. CDR3 nucleotides: TGTGCCAGCAGCTTGTCGGGGACTAAGGATACGCAGTATTTT. Protein product: CASSLSGTKDTQYF. The whole variable domain, filled in from reference TRBV5-6 and TRBJ2-3, reads DAGVTQSPTHLIKTRGQQVTLRCSPKSGHDTVSWYQQALGQGPQFIFQYYEEEERQRGNFPDRFSGHQFPNYSSELNVNALLLGDSALYLCASSLSGTKDTQYFGPGTRLTVL.

A few counts support this clonotype. V gene TRBV20-1 combines with J gene TRBJ2-1; no reliable D call. This CDR3 is 11 amino acids long. V was cut by 5 bases and J by 5 bases, with 7 bases left in between. From germline, CDR1 is DFQATT and CDR2 SNEGSKA (reference sequence). Written as DNA, the CDR3 is TGCAGTGCTGCTAGGGACAATGAGCAGTTCTTC. As protein: CSAARDNEQFF.

This clonotype was detected ten times or more. The chain joins TRBV10-3 to TRBJ2-1; D gene ambiguous. This CDR3 contains 13 residues. V was shortened by 5 bases and J by 0 bases, with 5 bases between the two germline ends. From germline, CDR1 is ENHRY and CDR2 SYGVKD. The CDR3 sequence is CAISSSSYNEQFF. CDR3 nucleotides: TGTGCCATCAGTAGCAGCTCCTACAATGAGCAGTTCTTC.

Note on this clonotype: Mismatch with germline at one junction end may stem from a read error. This chain uses TRBV28 with TRBJ2-3; 9 bases are a match to TRBD2. The CDR3 runs 16 residues. The germline CDR1 and CDR2 sequences are MDHEN and SYDVKM. Written as DNA, the CDR3 is TGTGCCGGCAGTTTTTTGACTAGCGGTAGCACAGATACGCAGTATTTT. It yields the protein CAGSFLTSGSTDTQYF. Drawing the rest from reference TRBV28 and TRBJ2-3, the complete variable domain is DVKVTQSSRYLVKRTGEKVFLECVQDMDHENMFWYRQDPGLGLRLIYFSYDVKMKEKGDIPEGYSVSREKKERFSLILESASTNQTSMYLCAGSFLTSGSTDTQYFGPGTRLTVL.

This clonotype was picked up a small number of times. This chain links TRBV15 with TRBJ2-7; the D gene could be TRBD1 or TRBD2 (6 bases each). Germline lookup yields CDR1 LNHNV and CDR2 YYDKDF (reference sequence). The CDR3 has 14 residues. V lost 0 bases, J lost 5 bases, and 11 bases lay in between. The CDR3: CATSRDRGAHEQYF. CDR3 DNA: TGTGCCACCAGCAGAGATAGGGGGGCTCACGAGCAGTACTTC.

The chain recombines TRBV29-1 with TRBJ2-2, with TRBD1 as a possible D gene (6 bases). The CDR3 length is 12 residues. Germline-derived CDR1 and CDR2 are SQVTM and ANQGSEA. Between the trimmed V and J ends, which lost 4 bases and 8 bases, there was a span of 11 bases. The CDR3: CSVGYRVGELFF. The CDR3 bases are TGCAGCGTTGGATACAGGGTTGGGGAGCTGTTTTTT.

To note about this clonotype: A read error may produce the germline difference seen at one junction end. V is TRBV9 and J is TRBJ1-1; D is undetermined. CDR1 SGDLS and CDR2 YYNGEE come from the germline V gene. The CDR3 is made up of 13 amino acids. The CDR3 DNA reads as TGTGCCAGCAGCGAAGGTGGCGGCACTGGAGCTTTCTTT. As protein: CASSEGGGTGAFF.

The V and J genes are TRBV7-9 and TRBJ1-4; 10 positions match TRBD1. This CDR3 has 16 residues. CDR1 and CDR2 (germline): SEHNR, FQNEAQ (reference sequence). With V trimmed by 3 bases and J by 11 bases, 12 bases remained unmatched. The chain's CDR3 is CASSFGFGTGEEKLFF. CDR3 nucleotides: TGTGCCAGCAGCTTCGGATTCGGGACAGGGGAGGAGAAACTGTTTTTT.